This T cell receptor beta chain was sequenced for a study of blood T cell repertoires in COVID-19. This clone has a handful of counts. Sequencing used immunoSEQ multiplex PCR; TCRdb keeps in-frame clones, though not all of them. The sample carries under 150,000 clones, roughly three quarters recorded once. Germline values: CDR1 WSHSY, CDR2 SAAADI. V dropped 3 bases and J dropped 3 bases, with 15 bases sitting between them. CDR3 length: 15 amino acids. The J gene is TRBJ2-7, the V gene TRBV10-2; TRBD1 is a possible D gene (6 bases). This receptor was identified in a man aged 45-65 years with active or convalescent COVID-19. The sequencing input was peripheral blood. In DNA form, the CDR3 reads TGCGCCAGCAGTGACATTGGCAGGGGTGACTACGAGCAGTACTTC. This encodes CASSDIGRGDYEQYF.